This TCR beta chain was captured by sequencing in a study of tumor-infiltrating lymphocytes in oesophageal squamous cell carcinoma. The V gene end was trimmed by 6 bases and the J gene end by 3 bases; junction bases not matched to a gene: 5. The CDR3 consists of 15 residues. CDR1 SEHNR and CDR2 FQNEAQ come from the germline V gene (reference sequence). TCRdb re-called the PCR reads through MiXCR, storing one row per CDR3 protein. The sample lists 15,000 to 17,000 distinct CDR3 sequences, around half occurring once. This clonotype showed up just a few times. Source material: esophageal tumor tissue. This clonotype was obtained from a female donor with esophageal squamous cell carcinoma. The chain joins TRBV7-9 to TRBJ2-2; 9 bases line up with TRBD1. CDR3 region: CASRYGQGYTGELFF. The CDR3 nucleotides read TGTGCCAGCAGATACGGACAGGGGTACACCGGGGAGCTGTTTTTT.